The clone carrying this T cell receptor (beta chain) showed up many times. Its specificity is unknown. The record originates from a study of T-cell reconstitution after alpha-beta-depleted transplantation in children. Study-level points and caveats: Reportedly, roughly two months post-transplant, alpha-beta T cells arose from several hundred expanded graft clones. For some patients, TCRbeta diversity was high at day 60 because of recipient T cells and thymic progenitors that survived.

Trimming left V 3 bases short and J 3 bases short, with 8 bases between. The CDR3 has 13 amino acids. CDR1 is SGDLS and CDR2 is YYNGEE in the germline V gene. Unique molecular identifiers were incorporated when the TCRbeta library was constructed. TCRdb reprocessed the PCR reads with MiXCR, giving one entry per CDR3 protein. The sample consists of about 290,000 distinct CDR3 sequences, roughly a tenth of them appearing once. This rearrangement joins TRBV9 to TRBJ2-3; no clear D. The source material was PBMCs, sampled before TCRalphabeta/CD19-depleted stem cell transplant. This sequence was found in a boy younger than two with acute myeloid leukemia, due to receive a stem cell transplant. The CDR3 sequence: CASSETNTDTQYF. The CDR3 nucleotides read TGTGCCAGCAGCGAGACCAATACAGATACGCAGTATTTT.